This TCR beta chain was sequenced in a study of cytomegalovirus exposure and HLA in healthy donors. Points from the study as a whole: DRB1 had the most TCR associations and HLA-C the fewest, a later analysis found, with rates varying by HLA locus. Associated with HLA alleles at 0.05 false discovery rate in a later analysis were 17,000 or so TCR beta sequences. Listed as cytomegalovirus-associated were about 160 TCR beta chains. Excluded were some V segments that proved indistinguishable, including TRBV6-2 and TRBV6-3.

Germline V CDR1 and CDR2: SGDLS, YYNGEE. V gave up 4 bases and J gave up 10 bases, with 20 bases separating them. The CDR3 has 15 residues. On this clone: Its antigen remains unidentified.

This PCR relied on a set of 60 Vbeta primers and 13 Jbeta primers. TCRdb's copy holds only in-frame clones and misses some; the assay was immunoSEQ multiplex PCR. The repertoire includes some 150,000 clones, around 80% of them detected once, and about 4.5% sits in the top ten. The TCR originated in a man aged 25-45 years in good health and CMV-seronegative. V and J are TRBV9 and TRBJ1-4, with D possibly TRBD1 on 6 matching bases. The sample consisted of PBMCs. This CDR3 reads CASSPEPGEWGKLFF. The CDR3 DNA reads as TGTGCCAGCAGCCCCGAGCCAGGGGAGTGGGGAAAACTGTTTTTT.